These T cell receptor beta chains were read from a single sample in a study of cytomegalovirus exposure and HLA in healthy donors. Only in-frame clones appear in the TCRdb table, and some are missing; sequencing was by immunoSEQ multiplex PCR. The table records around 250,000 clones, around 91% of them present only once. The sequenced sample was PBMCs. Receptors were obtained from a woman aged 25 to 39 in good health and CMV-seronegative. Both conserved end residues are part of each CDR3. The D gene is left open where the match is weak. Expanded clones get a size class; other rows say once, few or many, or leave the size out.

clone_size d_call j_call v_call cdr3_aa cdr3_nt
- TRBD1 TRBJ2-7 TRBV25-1 CASSVSGTGVLLKYEQYF TGTGCCAGCAGTGTTTCCGGGACAGGGGTATTATTGAAATACGAGCAGTACTTC
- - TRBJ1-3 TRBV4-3 CASSPSTGSGNTIYF TGCGCCAGCAGCCCGTCAACCGGATCTGGAAACACCATATATTTT
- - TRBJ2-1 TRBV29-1 CSVIEPQPVAEQFF TGCAGCGTTATCGAGCCTCAACCGGTGGCTGAGCAGTTCTTC
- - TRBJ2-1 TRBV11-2 CASREQHSANNEQFF TGTGCCAGCAGAGAGCAGCATAGCGCGAACAATGAGCAGTTCTTC
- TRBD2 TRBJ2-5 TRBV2 CASSGGGTQRAQYF TGTGCCAGCAGTGGGGGGGGGACGCAACGGGCCCAGTACTTC
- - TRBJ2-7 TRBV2 CASSPPGTLTYEQYF TGTGCCAGCAGCCCACCCGGGACGCTGACCTACGAGCAGTACTTC
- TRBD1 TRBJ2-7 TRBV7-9 CASSSGQGGIEQYF TGTGCCAGCAGCTCGGGACAGGGAGGTATCGAGCAGTACTTC
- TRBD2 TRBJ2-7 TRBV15 CATNPGLAGDYEQYF TGTGCCACCAACCCCGGGCTAGCGGGAGACTACGAGCAGTACTTC
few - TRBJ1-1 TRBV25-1 CASSEASGQFPKTEAFF TGTGCCAGCAGTGAGGCCTCAGGACAGTTTCCGAAGACTGAAGCTTTCTTT
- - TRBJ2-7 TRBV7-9 CASSLGLDREQYF TGTGCCAGCAGCTTAGGACTTGACAGGGAGCAGTACTTC
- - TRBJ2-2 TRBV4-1 CASSQVPQPGVLFF TGCGCCAGCAGCCAAGTTCCCCAACCCGGGGTGCTGTTTTTT
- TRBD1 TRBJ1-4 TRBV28 CASSFRQGKLFF TGTGCCAGCAGTTTCCGACAGGGAAAACTGTTTTTT
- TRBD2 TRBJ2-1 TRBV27 CASSPRAGGYNEQFF TGTGCCAGCAGTCCCCGAGCGGGAGGGTACAATGAGCAGTTCTTC
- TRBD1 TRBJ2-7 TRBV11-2 CASSLSRGYEQYF TGTGCCAGCAGTCTTTCCAGGGGGTACGAGCAGTACTTC
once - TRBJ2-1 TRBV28 CASSLLQGLSFF TGTGCCAGCAGTTTGTTACAGGGTTTATCGTTCTTC
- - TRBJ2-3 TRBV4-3 CASSPRSGDTQYF TGCGCCAGCAGCCCCCGATCCGGAGATACGCAGTATTTT
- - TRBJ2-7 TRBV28 CASNPLGTTYEQYF TGTGCCAGCAACCCTCTAGGAACCACTTACGAGCAGTACTTC
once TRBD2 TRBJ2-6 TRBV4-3 CASSPQLAGDFSGANVLTF TGCGCCAGCAGCCCCCAACTAGCGGGGGACTTCTCTGGGGCCAACGTCCTGACTTTC